This T cell receptor (beta chain) was identified during a study of response to subunit inactivated influenza vaccine. Study-wide results and caveats: There was a suggestion from the authors that each seasonal influenza vaccination recruits few new T cells.

TCRdb reprocessed the RT-PCR reads via MiXCR and lists one record per CDR3 protein. The sample includes 500,000 to 600,000 distinct CDR3 sequences, 7.5% to 8.5% of them seen just once. With regard to this clonotype: What it binds is not known.

From germline, CDR1 is LNHNV and CDR2 YYDKDF (reference sequence). CDR3 length equals 16 residues. V was clipped by 1 base and J by 5 bases; unmatched bases: 11. The TCR originated in a man between 50 and 69 years old who received an inactivated influenza vaccine. This sample comprised PBMCs from blood, obtained less than 30 months after vaccination. The V and J genes are TRBV15 and TRBJ2-7; TRBD1 aligns across 7 bases. In nucleotides, the CDR3 is TGTGCCACCAGCAGAGCTCTCCGACAGGGAGAGGACGAGCAGTACTTC. Protein product: CATSRALRQGEDEQYF.